This is a list of T cell receptor beta chains from one sample in a study of pediatric ulcerative colitis. Clones were sequenced by immunoSEQ multiplex PCR, and TCRdb holds only the in-frame ones, with some missing. In the table there are over 4,000 clones, 80% to 90% of which are singletons. The source material was blood. These TCRs come from a boy aged 5 to 17 with mild ulcerative colitis. Each CDR3 is given with its conserved first and last residue. The D gene is left open where the match is weak. Rows may omit the clone size; those that give it use once, few, many or a size class.

v_gene	d_gene	abundance	j_gene	CDR3nt	CDR3aa
TRBV5-6	.	.	TRBJ2-7	TGTGCCAGCAGCTTAAATGAACGAGAGCAGTACTTC	CASSLNEREQYF
TRBV4-1	.	.	TRBJ2-2	TGCGCCAGCAGCCAAGCGGGCACAAACACCGGGGAGCTGTTTTTT	CASSQAGTNTGELFF
TRBV7-9	.	.	TRBJ1-4	TGTGCCAGCAGCTTACCGCGGGGCGCGGAAACTAATGAAAAACTGTTTTTT	CASSLPRGAETNEKLFF
TRBV2	TRBD1	.	TRBJ2-7	TGTGCCAGCAGTGGTGAGACAGGGTTTTACGAGCAGTACTTC	CASSGETGFYEQYF
TRBV29-1	.	.	TRBJ2-6	TGCAGCGTTCCAGAAGACTCTGGGGCCAACGTCCTGACTTTC	CSVPEDSGANVLTF
TRBV7-9	.	.	TRBJ1-1	TGTGCCAGCAGCACCGGGAGCACTGAAGCTTTCTTT	CASSTGSTEAFF
TRBV6-1	.	few	TRBJ2-3	TGTGCCAGCAGTACGACCGGGGAGAGCACAGATACGCAGTATTTT	CASSTTGESTDTQYF
TRBV27	TRBD1	.	TRBJ2-7	TGTGCCAGCACCCGGACAGGGTGGTCCTACGAGCAGTACTTC	CASTRTGWSYEQYF
TRBV4-1	.	once	TRBJ2-2	TGCGCCAGCAGCCAGCTAGATCTGATACCAACGAACACCGGGGAGCTGTTTTTT	CASSQLDLIPTNTGELFF
TRBV5-8	.	.	TRBJ2-3	TGTGCCAGCAGCTCACTCGGGACGGCACCAGATACGCAGTATTTT	CASSSLGTAPDTQYF
TRBV4-2	TRBD2	.	TRBJ2-3	TGTGCCAGCAGCCAGGACGCGGGAGCGGTGGGCACAGATACGCAGTATTTT	CASSQDAGAVGTDTQYF
TRBV11-3	.	.	TRBJ2-5	TGTGCCAGCAGCTTAAGCAGGGAAAAAGAGACCCAGTACTTC	CASSLSREKETQYF
TRBV5-1	.	.	TRBJ2-3	TGCGCCAGCAGCTTGGTCAGGGCAGGAGATACGCAGTATTTT	CASSLVRAGDTQYF
TRBV28	.	.	TRBJ1-5	TGTGCCAGCAGATGGGCGACAGCGGGCAATCAGCCCCAGCATTTT	CASRWATAGNQPQHF
TRBV19	.	few	TRBJ1-5	TGTGCCAGTAGTATAGTGAGGGGGATTGATAGCAATCAGCCCCAGCATTTT	CASSIVRGIDSNQPQHF
TRBV4-2	TRBD2	once	TRBJ2-1	TGTGCCAGCAGCCAAGATGTCGGCGGGAGGGAGTTCTTC	CASSQDVGGREFF
TRBV27	TRBD1	.	TRBJ2-5	TGTGCCAGCAGTTTATCTGCGCAGGGGGCATGGGGAGAGACCCAGTACTTC	CASSLSAQGAWGETQYF
TRBV6-5	.	.	TRBJ1-2	TGTGCCAGCAGTTACTCGCGGACCTTCTATGGCTACACCTTC	CASSYSRTFYGYTF
TRBV19	TRBD2	.	TRBJ2-7	TGTGCCAGTAGTATAGACGTTACTAGCGGGAGCTCCTACGAGCAGTACTTC	CASSIDVTSGSSYEQYF
TRBV28	TRBD1	.	TRBJ1-3	TGTGCCAGCAGTTCTTCCCGGGACAGGGGGCGACTAGCCTTGGGAAACACCATATATTTT	CASSSSRDRGRLALGNTIYF
TRBV10-3	TRBD2	.	TRBJ2-1	TGTGCCATCAGTGAAGTGACTAGCGGGAGTGATGAGCAGTTCTTC	CAISEVTSGSDEQFF
TRBV9	.	.	TRBJ2-3	TGTGCCAGCAGCGAGGGGGGTTGGACAGATACGCAGTATTTT	CASSEGGWTDTQYF
TRBV9	TRBD1	.	TRBJ1-1	TGTGCCAGCAGCGGGGGACAGACTGATGAAGCTTTCTTT	CASSGGQTDEAFF
TRBV18	TRBD1	once	TRBJ2-4	TGTGCCAGCTCACCACTAGGACAGGGGGGTACCAAAAACATTCAGTACTTC	CASSPLGQGGTKNIQYF
TRBV7-9	TRBD2	.	TRBJ2-6	TGTGCCAGCAGCTCTCGGACGGGGGGTGGGGCCAACGTCCTGACTTTC	CASSSRTGGGANVLTF
TRBV27	TRBD1	.	TRBJ2-7	TGTGCCAGCAGTTTTCGGACAGGCATGTTCTACGAGCAGTACTTC	CASSFRTGMFYEQYF
TRBV19	.	.	TRBJ1-1	TGTGCCAGTAGTTCCCTTGAGGGGACTGAAGCTTTCTTT	CASSSLEGTEAFF
TRBV5-1	.	once	TRBJ2-6	TGCGCCAGCAGCTTGGCCCCGGGGTCCTCTGGGGCCAACGTCCTGACTTTC	CASSLAPGSSGANVLTF
TRBV30	TRBD1	few	TRBJ1-1	TGTGCCTGCGGGACAGGGGTCGGCGACACTGAAGCTTTCTTT	CACGTGVGDTEAFF
TRBV5-1	TRBD2	once	TRBJ2-1	TGCGCCAGCAGCTTGTGGGGGGGACCCTACAATGAGCAGTTCTTC	CASSLWGGPYNEQFF
TRBV2	TRBD1	few	TRBJ1-1	TGTGCCAGCAGTGGACAGGGGAGGCTGAACACTGAAGCTTTCTTT	CASSGQGRLNTEAFF
TRBV5-4	TRBD1	.	TRBJ2-2	TGTGCCAGCAGCTTGGGGGGACAGGGAACCGGGGAGCTGTTTTTT	CASSLGGQGTGELFF
TRBV15	.	.	TRBJ1-3	TGTACCACCAGCAGAGAGACCGTCTTCTCTGGAAACACCATATATTTT	CTTSRETVFSGNTIYF
TRBV15	TRBD2	.	TRBJ2-1	TGTGCCACCAGCAGAGGGCTAGCGGGGAGAAAAACTTACAATGAGCAGTTCTTC	CATSRGLAGRKTYNEQFF
TRBV28	.	.	TRBJ1-4	TGTGCCAGCAGCCGCCGAAGCCAAAGAGAGGAAAAACTGTTTTTT	CASSRRSQREEKLFF
TRBV19	TRBD2	.	TRBJ2-3	TGTGCCAGTATGTCGCGGGAGGGGGTCACAGATACGCAGTATTTT	CASMSREGVTDTQYF
TRBV7-3	.	.	TRBJ2-7	TGTGCCAGCAGCCGAGGGGCAGGGTACGAGCAGTACTTC	CASSRGAGYEQYF
TRBV28	.	.	TRBJ1-4	TGTGCCAGCAGTTTGGTGCAGGGGCGGGATGAAAAACTGTTTTTT	CASSLVQGRDEKLFF
TRBV7-3	.	.	TRBJ2-5	TGTGCCAGCAGCCCAGCTGGCCAGGGTATAGAGACCCAGTACTTC	CASSPAGQGIETQYF
TRBV6-5	TRBD1	.	TRBJ2-7	TGTGCCAGCAGTTACCGGGACAGATCCTACGAGCAGTACTTC	CASSYRDRSYEQYF
TRBV29-1	.	.	TRBJ1-5	TGCAGCGTTGACCTCGGGGAGGGGTACAATCAGCCCCAGCATTTT	CSVDLGEGYNQPQHF
TRBV6-1	TRBD2	.	TRBJ2-3	TGTGCCAGCAGTGGACTAGCGGGAGGGCCAGATACGCAGTATTTT	CASSGLAGGPDTQYF
TRBV14	.	.	TRBJ2-7	TGTGCCAGCAGCCAAGTATCGCTGGCGGGCGAGCAGTACTTC	CASSQVSLAGEQYF
TRBV28	TRBD1	.	TRBJ1-1	TGTGCCAGCAGCCCGGGACAGTCTGAAGCTTTCTTT	CASSPGQSEAFF
TRBV25-1	.	once	TRBJ2-7	TGTGCCAGCAGGAGGGATACCTACGAGCAGTACTTC	CASRRDTYEQYF
TRBV6-6	.	.	TRBJ2-2	TGTGCCAGCAGTTACTCAAAGGGCTTGAACACCGGGGAGCTGTTTTTT	CASSYSKGLNTGELFF
TRBV7-9	TRBD1	.	TRBJ1-2	TGTGCCAGCAGCCGTACTACGACAGGGGGCAGGGTGAACTATGGCTACACCTTC	CASSRTTTGGRVNYGYTF
TRBV28	.	.	TRBJ1-1	TGTGCCAGCAGTCCGTTCCTCCGGGCTGAAGCTTTCTTT	CASSPFLRAEAFF
TRBV2	TRBD1	.	TRBJ2-3	TGTGCCAGCAGTGGACAGGGGGCAGGAGATACGCAGTATTTT	CASSGQGAGDTQYF
TRBV5-4	.	.	TRBJ2-2	TGTGCCAGCAGCTCTTTCGCGAACACCGGGGAGCTGTTTTTT	CASSSFANTGELFF
TRBV19	.	once	TRBJ2-5	TGTGCCAGTAGTACGGGCGTGACACCAGAGACCCAGTACTTC	CASSTGVTPETQYF
TRBV28	.	.	TRBJ1-5	TGTGCCAGCAGCCGCCGGGACATACTTCAGCCCCAGCATTTT	CASSRRDILQPQHF
TRBV29-1	.	few	TRBJ1-1	TGCAGCGCGTTAGGGGACCTGGAAGCTTTCTTT	CSALGDLEAFF
TRBV5-4	TRBD1	.	TRBJ1-2	TGTGCCAGCAGGGGGACAGTATCGAACTATGGCTACACCTTC	CASRGTVSNYGYTF